Sequencing of this T cell receptor beta chain was carried out in a study of OX40 agonist ivuxolimab in advanced cancers. V trimming: 4 bases; J trimming: 4 bases; junction bases outside the gene matches: 2. The germline V gene encodes CDR1 SNHLY and CDR2 FYNNEI. CDR3 length equals 14 residues. The method was immunoSEQ multiplex PCR; TCRdb's version includes in-frame clones alone and lacks a portion of them. The data hold roughly 32,000 clones, with roughly 80% observed a single time. The TCR originated in an adult with an advanced solid tumor such as melanoma, head and neck, liver or kidney cancer. The rearrangement links TRBV2 to TRBJ1-2; the match to TRBD1 covers 11 bases. This sample comprised CD4+ or CD8+ T cells sorted from blood, obtained in a trial of the OX40 agonist ivuxolimab. The DNA of the CDR3 is TGTGCCAGCAGTGGGACAGGGGGCAGCTATGGCTACACCTTC. Amino acid sequence: CASSGTGGSYGYTF. Filled out from reference TRBV2 and TRBJ1-2, the complete variable domain reads EPEVTQTPSHQVTQMGQEVILRCVPISNHLYFYWYRQILGQKVEFLVSFYNNEISEKSEIFDDQFSVERPDGSNFTLKIRSTKLEDSAMYFCASSGTGGSYGYTFGSGTRLTVV.